Detailed here is one T cell receptor beta chain. No antigen is known for it. The data were taken from a study of CD8 T cells in ankylosing spondylitis. Study-wide results and caveats: Disease-linked clones bore a CD8+ phenotype, appearing relatively rarely in peripheral blood.

Germline CDR1 is MGHRA and CDR2 is YSYEKL. V lost 4 bases and J lost 8, with 12 bases in between. The CDR3 is made up of 13 amino acids. Quantitative 5'-RACE with molecular barcodes produced the TCR beta libraries. Using its own MiXCR run on the 5' RACE reads, TCRdb lists one record per CDR3 protein. The table shows about 340,000 distinct CDR3 sequences, with 20% occurring only once. The chain employs TRBV4-1 and TRBJ2-1; TRBD2 is a possible D gene (6 bases). The specimen sequenced was blood, either unsorted or a sorted T cell fraction (not recorded which). The clonotype originates from a male donor with ankylosing spondylitis or in good health (not recorded which). The CDR3 spells CASSREWGDEQFF. DNA for the CDR3: TGCGCCAGCAGCCGAGAGTGGGGGGATGAGCAGTTCTTC.